The 15 T cell receptor beta chains below were found in one sample sequenced in a study of T cell responses to AZD1222 COVID-19 vaccine. The method was immunoSEQ multiplex PCR; TCRdb's version includes in-frame clones alone and lacks a portion of them. The repertoire has about 120,000 clones, approximately 83% of them found once; the top ten carry 9% to 9.5%. The sample here was peripheral blood, taken on day 0 of AZD1222 vaccination. These receptors all stem from an adult in good health.

V is TRBV12-3 or TRBV12-4 and J is TRBJ2-7, with D perhaps matching TRBD2 (6 bases). The germline V and J ends were trimmed by 6 bases and 6 bases, with 15 bases remaining between them. The CDR3 covers 13 residues. The CDR3 DNA sequence: TGTGCCAGCAGCATGGGGCTAGCGACCGAGCAGTACTTC. This gives the protein CASSMGLATEQYF.

Only a few counts were recorded for this clone. This sequence joins TRBV6-1 and TRBJ2-7; 8 nucleotides align to TRBD1. This CDR3 contains 14 residues. The V gene's germline CDR1 is MNHNS and CDR2 SASEGT. Trimming at V came to 1 base and at J to 3 bases, leaving 2 bases not matched to a gene. The CDR3 reads CASSEGDRNYEQYF. CDR3 nucleotides: TGTGCCAGCAGTGAAGGGGACAGGAACTACGAGCAGTACTTC.

The genes are TRBV3-1 (or the pseudogene TRBV3-2) and TRBJ1-2; D perhaps matches TRBD1 (6 bases). The ends were cut back, 0 bases at V and 10 bases at J, with 15 bases in the middle. Germline values: CDR1 LGHDT, CDR2 YNNKEL (reference sequence). The CDR3 is made up of 14 amino acids. DNA for the CDR3: TGTGCCAGCAGCCAAGACTCTGACAGGCGCGTCTACACCTTC. It translates to CASSQDSDRRVYTF.

The V gene is TRBV28, the J gene TRBJ2-1; 7 bases are a match to TRBD2. Per the germline V gene, CDR1 is MDHEN and CDR2 is SYDVKM. V shed 7 bases and J 6 bases; nucleotides not matched to a gene: 6. The CDR3 runs to 13 residues. Written as DNA, the CDR3 is TGTGCCAGCACTCTTAGCGGGTCCAATGAGCAGTTCTTC. This sequence encodes CASTLSGSNEQFF.

CDR3 DNA sequence: TGTGCCAGCAGTGCAGGGATAGCGGACCACGAGCAGTACTTC. Encoded protein: CASSAGIADHEQYF. The chain uses TRBV2 and TRBJ2-7, with D possibly TRBD2 on 6 matching bases. Germline V gene data show CDR1 as SNHLY and CDR2 as FYNNEI. With 4 bases removed from V and 5 bases from J, the gap between germline ends came to 15 bases. The CDR3 extends over 14 amino acids.

The rearrangement links TRBV7-9 to TRBJ2-7; D gene unclear. CDR1 and CDR2 (germline): SEHNR, FQNEAQ (reference sequence). The V and J ends lost 11 bases and 2 bases respectively, with 16 bases between them. The CDR3 runs to 13 residues. The CDR3 DNA reads TGTGCCTCCGGTTCGGTGGGCCCCTACGAGCAGTACTTC. Amino acids: CASGSVGPYEQYF.

The genes are TRBV11-2 and TRBJ2-2, with TRBD1 matching over 7 bases. The germline gives CDR1 SGHAT, CDR2 FQNNGV. The CDR3 has 16 amino acids. V lost 5 bases, J lost 4 bases, and 10 bases stayed unmatched. This chain's CDR3 is CASSTQGPTGTGELFF. The CDR3 DNA follows: TGTGCCAGCAGCACACAGGGGCCTACGGGCACCGGGGAGCTGTTTTTT.

The chain employs TRBV29-1 and TRBJ1-2; 10 bases are a match to TRBD1. The trim removed 4 bases at V and 4 bases at J, leaving 3 bases unmatched. In germline, CDR1 is SQVTM, CDR2 ANQGSEA. CDR3 size: 13 residues. The DNA of the CDR3 is TGCAGCGTTGGGGACAGGGGTTTCTATGGCTACACCTTC. Residues: CSVGDRGFYGYTF. Filled out from reference TRBV29-1 and TRBJ1-2, the complete variable domain reads SAVISQKPSRDICQRGTSLTIQCQVDSQVTMMFWYRQQPGQSLTLIATANQGSEATYESGFVIDKFPISRPNLTFSTLTVSNMSPEDSSIYLCSVGDRGFYGYTFGSGTRLTVV.

The chain combines TRBV4-3 with TRBJ1-1; D not certain. The CDR3 sequence is 15 residues long. With 1 base removed from V and 5 bases from J, the gap between germline ends came to 14 bases. Germline V gives CDR1 LGHNA, CDR2 YSLEER. The CDR3 region is CASSQGILTSTEAFF. The DNA of the CDR3 is TGCGCCAGCAGCCAAGGTATTCTGACCTCTACTGAAGCTTTCTTT.

The chain recombines TRBV1 with TRBJ2-1; the DNA was not compared with TRBD2, the D call given in the table. TRBV1 is classified as a pseudogene. The CDR3 covers 21 residues. In DNA form, the CDR3 reads TGCACCAGCAGCCATCACCCTCTAGCGGGAGACCCCAAGAGCTCCTACAATGAGCAGTTCTTC. This encodes CTSSHHPLAGDPKSSYNEQFF.

The chain couples TRBV3-1 (or the pseudogene TRBV3-2) to TRBJ1-2; D is uncertain. There are 16 residues in the CDR3. Germline CDR1 is LGHDT and CDR2 is YNNKEL (reference sequence). V was shortened by 1 base and J by 4 bases, with 16 bases between the two germline ends. The DNA of the CDR3 is TGTGCCAGCAGCCAAGGGTACCCAAAGTTCGTCTATGGCTACACCTTC. Its protein is CASSQGYPKFVYGYTF.

The table lists this clone with a few counts. V usage is TRBV10-3 and J usage is TRBJ2-7; D is unresolved. The CDR3 runs 11 residues. Trimming stripped 5 bases from V and 5 bases from J, with 7 bases between. The germline V gene encodes CDR1 ENHRY and CDR2 SYGVKD. CDR3 in DNA: TGTGCCATCAGTTTACGAGACGAGCAGTACTTC. Translated, it gives CAISLRDEQYF.

The rearrangement joins TRBV6-5 to TRBJ1-6; D is ambiguous. V gave up 7 bases and J gave up 9 bases, with 13 bases separating them. CDR3 length: 13 amino acids. The germline gives CDR1 MNHEY, CDR2 SVGAGI. The CDR3 protein is CASIGGLGSPLHF. CDR3 coding DNA: TGTGCCAGCATCGGTGGTCTCGGTTCACCCCTCCACTTT.

The genes are TRBV7-2 and TRBJ1-4; D not resolved. Trimming pared 3 bases from V and 0 bases from J, leaving 17 bases between. Germline CDR1 is SGHTA and CDR2 is FQGNSA. The CDR3 extends over 18 amino acids. The CDR3 DNA reads TGTGCCAGCAGCTTTGTTCGACCGGGAGCAACAACTAATGAAAAACTGTTTTTT. It encodes CASSFVRPGATTNEKLFF.

This sequence joins TRBV5-6 and TRBJ1-1; D ambiguous. Germline V gives CDR1 SGHDT, CDR2 YYEEEE. The V gene lost 5 bases and the J gene lost 1 base, with 6 bases spanning the gap. The CDR3 extends over 12 amino acids. The CDR3 reads CASRVGNTEAFF. The CDR3 coding sequence is TGTGCCAGCAGAGTTGGGAACACTGAAGCTTTCTTT.